These 26 T cell receptor beta chains were all obtained from the same sample, sequenced in a study of blood T cell repertoires in COVID-19. The protocol was immunoSEQ multiplex PCR, while the TCRdb copy is restricted to in-frame clones and leaves out a portion. Here the sample spans over 130,000 clones, roughly four fifths being singletons. The sequenced material came from peripheral blood. These receptors were collected from a woman of 80 years or more with acute or convalescent COVID-19.

This clone has only one observation. The chain links TRBV14 to TRBJ2-5, with 11 bases that match TRBD2. With 2 bases clipped from V and 6 bases from J, the junction kept 8 bases outside the gene matches. This CDR3 is 16 amino acids long. Germline loops: CDR1 SGHDN, CDR2 FVKESK. Here the CDR3 DNA reads TGTGCCAGCAGCCAACCGGGACTAGCGGACTGGAAGACCCAGTACTTC. Amino acid sequence: CASSQPGLADWKTQYF.

V and J are TRBV5-1 and TRBJ1-4, with 7 nucleotides matching TRBD1. V trimming: 0 bases; J trimming: 4 bases; junction bases outside the gene matches: 3. Germline lookup yields CDR1 SGHRS and CDR2 YFSETQ. The CDR3 contains 15 residues. CDR3 sequence: CASSLASGGNEKLFF. DNA of the CDR3: TGCGCCAGCAGCTTGGCCTCAGGGGGTAATGAAAAACTGTTTTTT.

V is TRBV2 and J is TRBJ1-4, with D possibly being TRBD1 (6 bases). This CDR3 is 14 amino acids long. Trimming pared 5 bases from V and 6 bases from J, leaving 13 bases between. CDR1 and CDR2 from the germline V gene are SNHLY and FYNNEI. CDR3 region: CASSWTDPYEKLFF. In nucleotides, the CDR3 is TGTGCCAGCAGTTGGACAGACCCCTATGAAAAACTGTTTTTT.

This chain connects TRBV7-9 to TRBJ1-3; D is undetermined. Between the trimmed V and J ends, which lost 5 bases and 0 bases, there was a span of 14 bases. Germline CDR1 is SEHNR and CDR2 is FQNEAQ (reference sequence). CDR3 length equals 16 residues. The CDR3 here is CASSPGFGFSGNTIYF. The CDR3 bases are TGTGCCAGCAGCCCAGGATTCGGTTTCTCTGGAAACACCATATATTTT.

As regards this clone: One junction end disagrees with the germline gene, perhaps due to a read error. V and J are TRBV27 and TRBJ2-7; tentatively, D is TRBD1 (5 bases). The germline CDR1 and CDR2 sequences are MNHEY and SMNVEV (reference sequence). The CDR3 contains 13 residues. The CDR3 DNA sequence: TGTGCCAGCTCCCTCTTAGGTGGGGCCACCCTAAACTTC. It specifies CASSLLGGATLNF.

This chain joins TRBV28 and TRBJ1-1, with unresolved D. Germline values: CDR1 MDHEN, CDR2 SYDVKM. V was trimmed by 5 bases and J by 2 bases, leaving 12 bases between them. There are 14 residues in the CDR3. The CDR3: CASSPLGVNTEAFF. CDR3 DNA sequence: TGTGCCAGCAGTCCCCTCGGGGTCAACACTGAAGCTTTCTTT.

The chain links TRBV6-6 to TRBJ2-4, with 8 bases fitting TRBD1. The CDR3 runs 16 residues. The V and J ends lost 9 bases and 3 bases, in that order; junction bases with no gene match: 13. Looked up from germline, CDR1 is MNHNY and CDR2 is SVGAGI (reference sequence). The CDR3 reads CASKGWTGLSKNIQYF. In DNA form, the CDR3 reads TGTGCCAGTAAGGGATGGACAGGGCTAAGCAAAAACATTCAGTACTTC.

This clone occurred many times. J is TRBJ2-7 and V is TRBV15; 9 positions match TRBD1. Germline CDR1 LNHNV, CDR2 YYDKDF (reference sequence). The CDR3 runs 15 residues. The V gene end was trimmed by 0 bases and the J gene end by 3 bases; junction bases not matched to a gene: 3. The CDR3 DNA reads as TGTGCCACCAGCAGAGATTCGACAGGGGGCTACGAGCAGTACTTC. Amino acids: CATSRDSTGGYEQYF.

The V and J genes are TRBV7-2 and TRBJ2-3; 10 bases match TRBD2. Germline V lookup: CDR1 SGHTA, CDR2 FQGNSA. The CDR3 spans 14 residues. V lost 5 bases, J lost 4 bases, and 3 bases stayed unmatched. The CDR3 region has the DNA TGTGCCAGCAGCCCAGGACTAGCGGCAGATACGCAGTATTTT. Translated, it gives CASSPGLAADTQYF. Complete variable domain (other parts from reference TRBV7-2 and TRBJ2-3): GAGVSQSPSNKVTEKGKDVELRCDPISGHTALYWYRQSLGQGLEFLIYFQGNSAPDKSGLPSDRFSAERTGGSVSTLTIQRTQQEDSAVYLCASSPGLAADTQYFGPGTRLTVL.

CDR3 residues: CASSLRQANQPQHF. The CDR3 bases are TGTGCCAGCAGCTTAAGGCAGGCTAATCAGCCCCAGCATTTT. This chain uses TRBV6-5 with TRBJ1-5; D remains ambiguous. The germline V and J ends were trimmed by 6 bases and 4 bases, with 13 bases remaining between them. This CDR3 comprises 14 residues. Germline-derived CDR1 and CDR2 are MNHEY and SVGAGI.

This chain connects TRBV9 to TRBJ1-2; D uncertain. Trimming shortened V by 1 base and J by 4 bases, and 11 bases separated the two germline ends. The CDR3 is 14 residues long. CDR1 SGDLS and CDR2 YYNGEE come from the germline V gene. CDR3 DNA: TGTGCCAGCAGCGTATTGCCTCTCGGCTATGGCTACACCTTC. Amino acids: CASSVLPLGYGYTF. Filled out from reference TRBV9 and TRBJ1-2, the complete variable domain reads DSGVTQTPKHLITATGQRVTLRCSPRSGDLSVYWYQQSLDQGLQFLIQYYNGEERAKGNILERFSAQQFPDLHSELNLSSLELGDSALYFCASSVLPLGYGYTFGSGTRLTVV.

This clone was recorded a few times. V is TRBV24-1 and J is TRBJ1-2; no definite D call. Germline assignment: CDR1 KGHDR and CDR2 SFDVKD. The CDR3 is 13 amino acids. Trimming stripped 6 bases from V and 4 bases from J, with 11 bases between. The CDR3 DNA is TGTGCCACCAGTAGAGGGATCGCCTATGGCTACACCTTC. Amino acids: CATSRGIAYGYTF.

This clone turned up a few times. This chain joins TRBV15 and TRBJ1-4; TRBD1 might be the D (5 bases). Trimming pared 5 bases from V and 2 bases from J, leaving 12 bases between. CDR1 and CDR2 from the germline V gene are LNHNV and YYDKDF (reference sequence). This CDR3 region has 15 residues. CDR3 sequence (DNA): TGTGCCACCAGCCACCCGGGACTGACTAATGAAAAACTGTTTTTT. Translated: CATSHPGLTNEKLFF.

This chain's CDR3 is CASSRDRGEQYF. CDR3 nucleotide sequence: TGTGCCAGCAGCAGGGACAGGGGTGAGCAGTACTTC. V is TRBV2 and J is TRBJ2-7; 10 nucleotides line up with TRBD1. J gave up 7 bases and V 6 bases, and 3 bases lay outside the gene matches. The CDR3 sequence is 12 residues long. CDR1 and CDR2 from the germline V gene are SNHLY and FYNNEI.

The V and J genes are TRBV2 and TRBJ2-5, with D possibly matching TRBD2 (6 bases). Deletions cut 3 bases from V and 5 bases from J, with 19 bases between. This CDR3 contains 16 residues. CDR1 and CDR2 (germline): SNHLY, FYNNEI. CDR3 sequence (DNA): TGTGCCAGCAGTGAGGCGCGACAGTCGAGCGGGGAGACCCAGTACTTC. Amino acid sequence: CASSEARQSSGETQYF. The full variable domain, rest sourced from reference TRBV2 and TRBJ2-5, is EPEVTQTPSHQVTQMGQEVILRCVPISNHLYFYWYRQILGQKVEFLVSFYNNEISEKSEIFDDQFSVERPDGSNFTLKIRSTKLEDSAMYFCASSEARQSSGETQYFGPGTRLLVL.

The chain combines TRBV18 with TRBJ1-5; D is perhaps TRBD1 (6 bases). Between the trimmed V and J ends, which lost 5 bases and 4 bases, there was a span of 15 bases. Germline loops: CDR1 KGHSH, CDR2 LQKENI. The CDR3 sequence is 15 residues long. DNA for the CDR3: TGTGCCAGCTCAACGCAGGGGCGTACGAATCAGCCCCAGCATTTT. It codes for CASSTQGRTNQPQHF.

The chain has TRBV19 and TRBJ2-1; D is perhaps TRBD1 (6 bases). Germline V gene lookup returns CDR1 LNHDA and CDR2 SQIVND (reference sequence). CDR3 length: 16 residues. Trimming took off 3 bases at V and 8 bases at J, with 20 bases between the two ends. In DNA form, the CDR3 reads TGTGCCAGTAGTATCACAGGGTATGTCCGGCTTCATGAGCAGTTCTTC. This translates into CASSITGYVRLHEQFF.

The chain couples TRBV28 to TRBJ1-6; D unclear. The CDR3 has 12 amino acids. CDR1 MDHEN and CDR2 SYDVKM come from the germline V gene. V was shortened by 3 bases and J by 12 bases, with 9 bases between the two germline ends. This CDR3 reads CASSFSGKPLHF. Here the CDR3 DNA reads TGTGCCAGCAGTTTCTCCGGGAAACCCCTCCACTTT.

The chain joins TRBV18 to TRBJ2-5; 9 nucleotides line up with TRBD2. Germline CDR1 reads KGHSH; CDR2 reads LQKENI. V lost 5 bases and J lost 0; bases outside the gene matches: 4. CDR3 length equals 15 residues. Written as DNA, the CDR3 is TGTGCCAGCTCAGCAGCGGGAGGCAACCAAGAGACCCAGTACTTC. It translates to CASSAAGGNQETQYF.

The rearrangement links TRBV6-1 to TRBJ1-2; D unresolved. Germline CDR1 and CDR2: MNHNS and SASEGT. This CDR3 spans 13 amino acids. V lost 2 bases to trimming and J lost 4 bases, with 8 bases between them. CDR3 sequence: CASSETQFYGYTF. The CDR3 DNA follows: TGTGCCAGCAGTGAAACGCAGTTCTATGGCTACACCTTC.

The chain uses TRBV5-8 and TRBJ2-5; 11 nucleotides match TRBD2. Unmatched junction bases numbered 8, after V lost 0 bases and J lost 4 bases. In germline, CDR1 is SGHTS, CDR2 YDEGEE. The CDR3 loop spans 17 amino acids. The CDR3: CASSLGLAGGLGETQYF. CDR3 coding DNA: TGTGCCAGCAGCTTGGGGCTAGCGGGGGGTCTCGGAGAGACCCAGTACTTC.

This clone was detected only once. This chain joins TRBV4-1 and TRBJ1-1; D perhaps matches TRBD1 (5 bases). The CDR3 spans 18 residues. Germline CDR1 and CDR2: MGHRA and YSYEKL. Between the trimmed V and J ends, which lost 7 bases and 2 bases, there was a span of 26 bases. CDR3 nucleotide sequence: TGCGCCAGCAAGAAAGGGGCCCAGACTCAGGTTCTCAACACTGAAGCTTTCTTT. Residues: CASKKGAQTQVLNTEAFF.

This chain joins TRBV28 and TRBJ1-2, with TRBD1 matching 10 bases. CDR1 is MDHEN and CDR2 is SYDVKM in the germline V gene. V dropped 10 bases and J dropped 2; count of bases not matched to a gene: 4. The CDR3 runs to 13 residues. CDR3 sequence (DNA): TGTGCCACCCCGGGACAGGGGAACTATGGCTACACCTTC. Translated, it gives CATPGQGNYGYTF.

This sequence joins TRBV5-6 and TRBJ2-7; D call uncertain. The CDR3 runs to 15 residues. Germline V gene sequence: CDR1 SGHDT, CDR2 YYEEEE. The ends were cut back, 0 bases at V and 2 bases at J, with 12 bases in the middle. This CDR3 is CASSLGQKHPYEQYF. The CDR3 DNA follows: TGTGCCAGCAGCTTGGGGCAGAAACATCCCTACGAGCAGTACTTC.

CDR3 in amino acids: CASSPPFSAEQPYEQYF. CDR3 DNA: TGTGCCAGCTCACCACCTTTCTCGGCGGAACAACCCTACGAGCAGTACTTC. The chain joins TRBV18 to TRBJ2-7; no clear D gene. Germline V lookup: CDR1 KGHSH, CDR2 LQKENI. The CDR3 has 17 amino acids. Trimming stripped 0 bases from V and 2 bases from J, with 17 bases between.

The count of this clone is one. The rearrangement links TRBV4-1 to TRBJ1-5; 10 bases are a match to TRBD1. CDR3 length: 16 amino acids. V shed 4 bases, J shed 4 bases, and the junction held 7 bases outside the gene matches. Germline V gene data show CDR1 as MGHRA and CDR2 as YSYEKL. The DNA for the CDR3 is TGCGCCAGCAGCCGGGTAAGGACAGGGGGGAATCAGCCCCAGCATTTT. This codes for CASSRVRTGGNQPQHF.